This TCR beta chain derives from a study of shared clonotypes between healthy human individuals. Whole-study findings and limits: Rarefaction curves obtained for sorted subsets showed sequencing incomplete despite large depth.

To note about this clone: Its target is unknown.

An assay was performed, and its level was deep. Original methodology: In the immunoSEQ data, sequences were junction-only and lacked quality scores, so filtering differed. Generated by immunoSEQ multiplex PCR, the TCRdb table keeps only in-frame clones and is missing some. That table is the source of V, J and clone size, and D and trimming were worked out from the DNA. The table records 2 million to 3 million clones, roughly 93% of them present only once. Trimming left V 3 bases short and J 4 bases short, with 12 bases between. Germline V lookup: CDR1 KGHSH, CDR2 LQKENI. The CDR3 length is 14 residues. Splitting the CD4+ cells yielded a CD45RA+ naive subset and a CD45RA-negative memory subset.

The TCR originated in a young man in good health. Some clones in this sample may be carry-over from other donors' samples. J is TRBJ1-2 and V is TRBV18; TRBD1 is a possible D gene (5 bases). Material: naive CD4+ T cells from PBMCs. Regarding subset: CD45RA+ positively selected. The CDR3 is CASSPKGLVYGYTF. The CDR3 DNA reads as TGTGCCAGCTCACCGAAGGGGTTGGTCTATGGCTACACCTTC.